This paragraph reports one T cell receptor (beta chain). These data are taken from a study of blood T cell repertoires in COVID-19. The germline gives CDR1 MNHEY, CDR2 SVGAGI. Trimming removed 6 bases from V and 1 base from J, with 12 bases in between. This CDR3 contains 14 residues. Clones were read by immunoSEQ multiplex PCR, and TCRdb kept only the in-frame ones, dropping some. The sample records hundreds of thousands of clones, 85% being singletons. The clonotype was recovered from a woman aged 18-30 years with acute or convalescent COVID-19. Sequenced sample: peripheral blood. This chain connects TRBV6-5 to TRBJ1-1; no firm D call. The CDR3 nucleotides are TGTGCCAGCAGCCCAGACATTGAGAACACTGAAGCTTTCTTT. This sequence encodes CASSPDIENTEAFF.